This T cell receptor beta chain was documented in a study of blood T cell repertoires in COVID-19. Study background: Whether acute or convalescent, the COVID-19 samples came from the United States, Italy and Spain.

CDR1 is LNHDA and CDR2 is SQIVND in the germline V gene (reference sequence). V was clipped by 4 bases and J by 7 bases; unmatched bases: 5. The length of the CDR3 is 14 residues. Clones were sequenced by immunoSEQ multiplex PCR, and TCRdb holds only the in-frame ones, with some missing. In the table there are 150,000 or so clones, approximately 86% of which are singletons. This clonotype was obtained from a man aged 60 to 69 with COVID-19, enrolled during active disease. The chain combines TRBV19 with TRBJ2-1; 9 bases fit TRBD2. Source material: peripheral blood. CDR3 in amino acids: CASSTSGMVNEQFF. CDR3 sequence (DNA): TGTGCCAGTAGTACTAGCGGGATGGTAAATGAGCAGTTCTTC. Full variable domain (rest looked up from reference TRBV19 and TRBJ2-1): DGGITQSPKYLFRKEGQNVTLSCEQNLNHDAMYWYRQDPGQGLRLIYYSQIVNDFQKGDIAEGYSVSREKKESFPLTVTSAQKNPTAFYLCASSTSGMVNEQFFGPGTRLTVL.